This T cell receptor beta chain stems from a study of post-analysis software for immune sequencing data. Background on the study: Patients with relapsing-remitting, secondary progressive and progressive-relapsing multiple sclerosis courses were all represented. Findings and caveats of the study: Controls significantly exceeded multiple sclerosis patients in normalized Chao1 diversity. Same-batch samples co-clustered strongly by F measure. Patients showed TRBV5-6, TRBV5-1 and TRBV20-1 among five TRBV segments more frequent than in controls.

Trimming took 5 bases from V and 4 from J; bases not matched to a gene: 7. Germline V gives CDR1 SGHTA, CDR2 FQGNSA. This CDR3 comprises 15 residues. Unique molecular identifiers were present in the TCR beta cDNA libraries. T cells numbering roughly 1 to 11 million yielded cDNA molecules that totaled approximately 500,000. MiXCR, applied by TCRdb to the PCR reads, yields one record per CDR3 protein. The top ten hold 9.5% to 13% of the sample, which has some 450,000 distinct CDR3 sequences, 40% to 55% seen once. On this clonotype: Its antigen is currently unknown.

Sequenced material: blood. This clonotype originated in a girl aged 5-17 years with multiple sclerosis. This sequence joins TRBV7-2 and TRBJ2-5; 10 bases line up with TRBD1. The CDR3, as DNA: TGTGCCAGCAGCAGAGGGACAGGGGTGACAGAGACCCAGTACTTC. Amino acids: CASSRGTGVTETQYF.